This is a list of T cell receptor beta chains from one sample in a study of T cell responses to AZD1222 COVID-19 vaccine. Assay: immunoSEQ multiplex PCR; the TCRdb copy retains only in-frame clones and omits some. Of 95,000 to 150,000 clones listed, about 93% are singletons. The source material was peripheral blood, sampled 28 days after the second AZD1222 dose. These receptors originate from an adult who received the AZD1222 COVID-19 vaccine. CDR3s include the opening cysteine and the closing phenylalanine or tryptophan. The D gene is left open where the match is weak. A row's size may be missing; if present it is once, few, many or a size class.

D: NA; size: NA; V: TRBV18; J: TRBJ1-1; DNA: TGTGCCAGCTCACAGGCGGGGTCGAACACTGAAGCTTTCTTT; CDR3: CASSQAGSNTEAFF
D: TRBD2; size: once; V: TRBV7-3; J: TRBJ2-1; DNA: TGTGCCAGCAGCTTAAGGGGGAGCGGGGCGATATCCTACAATGAGCAGTTCTTC; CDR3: CASSLRGSGAISYNEQFF
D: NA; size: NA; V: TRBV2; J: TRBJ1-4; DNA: TGTGCCACCGGGAGGAGCAGGGTTAGTGAAAAACTGTTTTTT; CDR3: CATGRSRVSEKLFF
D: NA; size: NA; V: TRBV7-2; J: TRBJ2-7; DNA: TGTGCCAGCAGCCCCCGAAGTTTGGAACTAGGCGAGCAGTACTTC; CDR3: CASSPRSLELGEQYF
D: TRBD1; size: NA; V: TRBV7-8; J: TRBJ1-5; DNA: TGTGCCAGCAGCTTAACCCAGGGGGGTCAGCCCCAGCATTTT; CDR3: CASSLTQGGQPQHF
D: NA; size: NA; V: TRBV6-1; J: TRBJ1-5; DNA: TGTGCCAGCAGTGAAGGTGGAGAAAATCAGCCCCAGCATTTT; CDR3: CASSEGGENQPQHF
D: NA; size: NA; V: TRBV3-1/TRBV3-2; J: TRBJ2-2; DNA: TGTGCCAGCAGCCAAGGTCAGGGGATGGTCGGTTTGACCGGGGAGCTGTTTTTT; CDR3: CASSQGQGMVGLTGELFF
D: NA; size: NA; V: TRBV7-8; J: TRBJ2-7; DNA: TGTGCCAGCAGCTCCGACCCCTTCCGAAGCTCCTACGAGCAGTACTTC; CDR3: CASSSDPFRSSYEQYF
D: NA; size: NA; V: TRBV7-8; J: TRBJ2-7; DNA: TGTGCCAGCAGCTTAGAACTGCCGGGGGCCTACGAGCAGTACTTC; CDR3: CASSLELPGAYEQYF
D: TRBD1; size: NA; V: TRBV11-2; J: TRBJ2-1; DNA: TGTGCCAGCAGTTTACGAGGGGGCGCATCCTACAATGAGCAGTTCTTC; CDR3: CASSLRGGASYNEQFF
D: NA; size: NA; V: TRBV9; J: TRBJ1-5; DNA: TGTGCCAGCAGCGGGGGGGAGGATCAGCCCCAGCATTTT; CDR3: CASSGGEDQPQHF
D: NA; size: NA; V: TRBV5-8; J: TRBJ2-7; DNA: TGTGCCAGCAGCTTGACGGTACGAGCCTACGAGCAGTACTTC; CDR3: CASSLTVRAYEQYF
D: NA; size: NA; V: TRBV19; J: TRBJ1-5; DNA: TGTGCCAGTAGACAGAGGGACGGATTCAATCAGCCCCAGCATTTT; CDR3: CASRQRDGFNQPQHF
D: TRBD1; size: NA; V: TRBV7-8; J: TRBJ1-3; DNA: TGTGCCAGCAGCTTAACCGACAGGGGGCACACCATATATTTT; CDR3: CASSLTDRGHTIYF
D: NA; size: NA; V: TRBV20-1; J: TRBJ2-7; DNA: TGCAGTGCTAGTTCGGAGCACTCCACCTACGAGCAGTACTTC; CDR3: CSASSEHSTYEQYF
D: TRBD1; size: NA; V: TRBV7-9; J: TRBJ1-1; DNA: TGTGCCAGCAGCTTAGGAGGGGGCCTGTACACTGAAGCTTTCTTT; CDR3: CASSLGGGLYTEAFF
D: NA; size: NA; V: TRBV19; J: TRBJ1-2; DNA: TGTGCCAGTAGTATGGCAGGTACCTTCTACACCTTC; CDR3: CASSMAGTFYTF
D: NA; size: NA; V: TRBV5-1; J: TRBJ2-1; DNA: TGCGCCAGTCGGCCGGGGGAATCGGAGCAGTTCTTC; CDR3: CASRPGESEQFF
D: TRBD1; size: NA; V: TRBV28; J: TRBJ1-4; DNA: TGTGCCAGCAGTTCAGGGGGGCGGAATGAAAAACTGTTTTTT; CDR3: CASSSGGRNEKLFF
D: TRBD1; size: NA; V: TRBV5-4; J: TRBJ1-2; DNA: TGTGCCAGCAGCTTGGAGGGGACAGTCGGGTATGGCTACACCTTC; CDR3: CASSLEGTVGYGYTF